This T cell receptor (beta chain) was sequenced for a study of T-cell reconstitution after alpha-beta-depleted transplantation in children. This clonotype was detected ten times or more. Trimming removed 4 bases at V and 6 bases at J, with 14 bases between. Germline lookup yields CDR1 SGHDN and CDR2 FVKESK. This CDR3 has 14 amino acids. Preparation of the TCRbeta library used unique molecular identifiers. TCRdb reanalysed the PCR reads using MiXCR and keeps one entry per CDR3 protein. The repertoire consists of about 260,000 distinct CDR3 sequences, with approximately 8.9% occurring once and the leading ten covering almost 6.5%.

This sample comprised PBMCs, mostly from graft donor cells, obtained 180 days after TCRalphabeta/CD19-depleted stem cell transplant. V gene TRBV14 combines with J gene TRBJ2-3; weak D call: TRBD2 (6 bases). This clonotype was sampled from a male patient younger than 18 who had a stem cell transplant for acute lymphoblastic leukemia, so the T cells may come from the graft donor. The CDR3 region has the DNA TGTGCCAGCAGCCGACCAGGAGGGCCGGATACGCAGTATTTT. This translates into CASSRPGGPDTQYF. Based on the CDR3 plus reference TRBV14 and TRBJ2-3, the full variable domain is EAGVTQFPSHSVIEKGQTVTLRCDPISGHDNLYWYRRVMGKEIKFLLHFVKESKQDESGMPNNRFLAERTGGTYSTLKVQPAELEDSGVYFCASSRPGGPDTQYFGPGTRLTVL.